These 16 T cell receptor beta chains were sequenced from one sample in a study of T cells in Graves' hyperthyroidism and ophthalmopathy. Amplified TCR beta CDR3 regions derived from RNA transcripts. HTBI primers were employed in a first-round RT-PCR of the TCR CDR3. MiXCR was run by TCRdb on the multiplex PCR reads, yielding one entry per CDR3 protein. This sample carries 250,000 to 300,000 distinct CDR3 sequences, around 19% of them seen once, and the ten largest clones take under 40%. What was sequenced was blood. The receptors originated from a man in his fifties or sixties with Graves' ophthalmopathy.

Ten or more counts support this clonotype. In nucleotides, the CDR3 is TGTGCCTACAAAAAAATACGAAACTACGAGCAGTACTTC. It is translated as CAYKKIRNYEQYF. V usage is TRBV30 and J usage is TRBJ2-7; D remains unclear. Germline assignment: CDR1 GTSNPN and CDR2 SVGIG (reference sequence). The CDR3 sequence is 13 residues long. Trimming took 7 bases from V and 3 from J, leaving 16 bases between them.

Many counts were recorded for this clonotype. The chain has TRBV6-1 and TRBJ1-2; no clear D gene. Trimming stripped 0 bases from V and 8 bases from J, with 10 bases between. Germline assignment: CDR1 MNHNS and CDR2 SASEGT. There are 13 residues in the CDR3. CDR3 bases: TGTGCCAGCAGTGAAGCCCGGACGAGGGGCTACACCTTC. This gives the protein CASSEARTRGYTF.

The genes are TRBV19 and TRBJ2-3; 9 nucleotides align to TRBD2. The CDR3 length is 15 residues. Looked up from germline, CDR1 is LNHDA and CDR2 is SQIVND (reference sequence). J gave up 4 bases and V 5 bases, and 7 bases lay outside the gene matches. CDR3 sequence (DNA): TGTGCCAGTAGTCCCCGGGTAGCGGGAGCAGATACGCAGTATTTT. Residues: CASSPRVAGADTQYF.

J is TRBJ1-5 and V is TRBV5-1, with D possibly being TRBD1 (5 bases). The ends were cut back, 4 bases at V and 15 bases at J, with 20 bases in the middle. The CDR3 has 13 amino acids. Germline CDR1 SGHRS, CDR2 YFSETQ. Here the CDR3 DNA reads TGCGCCAGCAGCCAAGATCTGACAGCGCCCGGGCATTTT. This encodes CASSQDLTAPGHF.

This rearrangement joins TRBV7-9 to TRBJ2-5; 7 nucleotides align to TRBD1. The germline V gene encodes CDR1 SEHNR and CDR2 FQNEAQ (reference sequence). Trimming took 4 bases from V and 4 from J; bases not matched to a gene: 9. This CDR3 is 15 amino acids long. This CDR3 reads CASSSRQGVIETQYF. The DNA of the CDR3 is TGTGCCAGCAGCTCCCGGCAGGGGGTGATAGAGACCCAGTACTTC. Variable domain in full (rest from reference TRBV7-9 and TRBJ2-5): DTGVSQNPRHKITKRGQNVTFRCDPISEHNRLYWYRQTLGQGPEFLTYFQNEAQLEKSRLLSDRFSAERPKGSFSTLEIQRTEQGDSAMYLCASSSRQGVIETQYFGPGTRLLVL.

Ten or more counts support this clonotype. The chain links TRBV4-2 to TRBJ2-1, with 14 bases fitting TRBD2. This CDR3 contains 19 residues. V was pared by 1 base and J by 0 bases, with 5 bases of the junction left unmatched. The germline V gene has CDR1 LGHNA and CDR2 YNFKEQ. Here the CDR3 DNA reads TGTGCCAGCAGCCAAGGGACTAGCGGGAGGTTCAGCTCCTACAATGAGCAGTTCTTC. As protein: CASSQGTSGRFSSYNEQFF.

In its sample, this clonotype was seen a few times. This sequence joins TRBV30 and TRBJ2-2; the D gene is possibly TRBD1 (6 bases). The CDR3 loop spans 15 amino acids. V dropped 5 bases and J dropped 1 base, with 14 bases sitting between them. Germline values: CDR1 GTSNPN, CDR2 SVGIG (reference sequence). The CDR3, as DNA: TGTGCCTGGTACGACAGGCTACGGAACACCGGGGAGCTGTTTTTT. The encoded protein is CAWYDRLRNTGELFF.

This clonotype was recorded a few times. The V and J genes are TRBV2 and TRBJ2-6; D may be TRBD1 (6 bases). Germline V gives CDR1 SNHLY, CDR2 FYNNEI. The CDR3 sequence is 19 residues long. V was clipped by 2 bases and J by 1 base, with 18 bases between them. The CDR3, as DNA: TGTGCCAGCAGTGAATGGGGGCTTCGGACATTATCTGGGGCCAACGTCCTGACTTTC. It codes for CASSEWGLRTLSGANVLTF.

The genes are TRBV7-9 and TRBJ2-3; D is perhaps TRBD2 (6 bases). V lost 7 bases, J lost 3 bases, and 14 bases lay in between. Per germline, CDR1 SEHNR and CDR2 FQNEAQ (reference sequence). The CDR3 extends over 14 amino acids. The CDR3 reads CASTIWGVTDTQYF. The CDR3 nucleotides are TGTGCCAGCACTATATGGGGGGTTACAGATACGCAGTATTTT. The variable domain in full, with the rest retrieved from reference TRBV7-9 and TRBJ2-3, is DTGVSQNPRHKITKRGQNVTFRCDPISEHNRLYWYRQTLGQGPEFLTYFQNEAQLEKSRLLSDRFSAERPKGSFSTLEIQRTEQGDSAMYLCASTIWGVTDTQYFGPGTRLTVL.

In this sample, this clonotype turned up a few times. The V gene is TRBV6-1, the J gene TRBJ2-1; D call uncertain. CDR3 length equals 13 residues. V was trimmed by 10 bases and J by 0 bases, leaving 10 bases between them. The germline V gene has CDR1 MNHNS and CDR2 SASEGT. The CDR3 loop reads CATTLLSYNEQFF. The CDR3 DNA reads TGTGCCACTACGCTTCTCTCCTACAATGAGCAGTTCTTC.

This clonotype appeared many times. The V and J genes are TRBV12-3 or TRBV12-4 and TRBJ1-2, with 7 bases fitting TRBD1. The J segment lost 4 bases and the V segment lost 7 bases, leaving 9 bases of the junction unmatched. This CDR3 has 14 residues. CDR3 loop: CASTTGEMGYGYTF. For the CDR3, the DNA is TGTGCCAGCACCACAGGGGAGATGGGCTATGGCTACACCTTC.

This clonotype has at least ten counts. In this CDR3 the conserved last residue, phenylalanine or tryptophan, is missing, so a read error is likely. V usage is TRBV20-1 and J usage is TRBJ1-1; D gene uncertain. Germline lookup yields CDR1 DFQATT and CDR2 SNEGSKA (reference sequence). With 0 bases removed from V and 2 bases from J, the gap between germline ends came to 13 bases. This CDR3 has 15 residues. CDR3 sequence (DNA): TGCAGTGCTAGAGATACGGGGAGAGGAAACACTGAAGCTTTCCTT. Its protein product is CSARDTGRGNTEAFL.

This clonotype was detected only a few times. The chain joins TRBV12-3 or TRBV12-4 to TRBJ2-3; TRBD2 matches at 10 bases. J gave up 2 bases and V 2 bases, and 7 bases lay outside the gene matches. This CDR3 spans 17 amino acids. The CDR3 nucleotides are TGTGCCAGCAGTTTAAGGCGGACTAGCGGCCACACAGATACGCAGTATTTT. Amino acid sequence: CASSLRRTSGHTDTQYF.

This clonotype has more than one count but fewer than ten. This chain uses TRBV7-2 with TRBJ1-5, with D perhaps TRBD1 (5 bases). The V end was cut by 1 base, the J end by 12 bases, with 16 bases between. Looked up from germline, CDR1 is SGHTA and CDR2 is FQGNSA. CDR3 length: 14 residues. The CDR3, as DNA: TGTGCCAGCAGCTTAGTAGACAGCGGGAGTGGCCAGCATTTT. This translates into CASSLVDSGSGQHF.

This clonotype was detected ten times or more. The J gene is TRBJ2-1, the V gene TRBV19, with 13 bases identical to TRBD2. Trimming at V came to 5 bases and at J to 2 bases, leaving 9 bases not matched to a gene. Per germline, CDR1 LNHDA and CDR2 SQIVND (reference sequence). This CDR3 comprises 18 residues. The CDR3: CASSPRPTSGRAYNEQFF. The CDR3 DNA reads TGTGCCAGTAGTCCTAGACCCACTAGCGGGAGGGCCTACAATGAGCAGTTCTTC.

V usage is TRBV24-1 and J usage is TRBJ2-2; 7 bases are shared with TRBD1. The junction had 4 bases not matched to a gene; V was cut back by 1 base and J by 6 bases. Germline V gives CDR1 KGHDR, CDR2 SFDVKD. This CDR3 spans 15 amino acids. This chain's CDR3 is CATSDFGQGAGELFF. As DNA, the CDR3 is TGTGCCACCAGTGATTTCGGGCAGGGGGCCGGGGAGCTGTTTTTT.